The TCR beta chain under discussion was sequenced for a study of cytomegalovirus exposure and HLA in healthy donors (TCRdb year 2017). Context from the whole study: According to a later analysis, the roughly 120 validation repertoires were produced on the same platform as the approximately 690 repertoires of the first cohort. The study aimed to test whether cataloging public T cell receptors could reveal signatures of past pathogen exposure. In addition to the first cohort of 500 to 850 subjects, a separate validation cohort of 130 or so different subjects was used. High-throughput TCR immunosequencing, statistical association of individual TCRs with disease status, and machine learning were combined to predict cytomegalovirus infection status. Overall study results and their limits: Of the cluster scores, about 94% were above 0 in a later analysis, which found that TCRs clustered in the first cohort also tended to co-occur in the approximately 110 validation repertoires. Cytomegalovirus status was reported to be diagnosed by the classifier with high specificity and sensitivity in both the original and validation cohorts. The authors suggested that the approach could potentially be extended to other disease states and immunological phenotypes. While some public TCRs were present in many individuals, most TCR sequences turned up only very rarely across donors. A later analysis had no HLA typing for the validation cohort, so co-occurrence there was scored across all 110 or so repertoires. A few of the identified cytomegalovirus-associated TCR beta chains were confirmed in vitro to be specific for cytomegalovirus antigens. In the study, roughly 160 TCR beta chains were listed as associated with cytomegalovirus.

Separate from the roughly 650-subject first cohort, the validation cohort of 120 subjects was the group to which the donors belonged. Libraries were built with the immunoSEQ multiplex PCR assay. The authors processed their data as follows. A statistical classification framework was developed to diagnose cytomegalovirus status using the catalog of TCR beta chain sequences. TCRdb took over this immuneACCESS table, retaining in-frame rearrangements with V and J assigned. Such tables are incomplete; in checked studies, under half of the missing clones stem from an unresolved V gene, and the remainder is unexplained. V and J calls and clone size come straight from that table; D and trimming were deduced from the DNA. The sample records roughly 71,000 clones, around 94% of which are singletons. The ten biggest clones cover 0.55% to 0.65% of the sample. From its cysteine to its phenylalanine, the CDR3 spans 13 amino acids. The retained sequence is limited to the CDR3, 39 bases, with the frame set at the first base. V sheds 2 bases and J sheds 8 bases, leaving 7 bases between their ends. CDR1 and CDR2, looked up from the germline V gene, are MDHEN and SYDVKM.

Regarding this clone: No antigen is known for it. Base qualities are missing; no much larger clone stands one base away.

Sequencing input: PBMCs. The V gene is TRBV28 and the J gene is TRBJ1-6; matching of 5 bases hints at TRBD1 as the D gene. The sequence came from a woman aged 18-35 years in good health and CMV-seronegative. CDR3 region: CASSLTGYSPLHF. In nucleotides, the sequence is TGTGCCAGCAGTTTAACAGGTTATTCACCCCTCCACTTT. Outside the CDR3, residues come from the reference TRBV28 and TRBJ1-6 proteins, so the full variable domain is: DVKVTQSSRYLVKRTGEKVFLECVQDMDHENMFWYRQDPGLGLRLIYFSYDVKMKEKGDIPEGYSVSREKKERFSLILESASTNQTSMYLCASSLTGYSPLHFGNGTRLTVT.